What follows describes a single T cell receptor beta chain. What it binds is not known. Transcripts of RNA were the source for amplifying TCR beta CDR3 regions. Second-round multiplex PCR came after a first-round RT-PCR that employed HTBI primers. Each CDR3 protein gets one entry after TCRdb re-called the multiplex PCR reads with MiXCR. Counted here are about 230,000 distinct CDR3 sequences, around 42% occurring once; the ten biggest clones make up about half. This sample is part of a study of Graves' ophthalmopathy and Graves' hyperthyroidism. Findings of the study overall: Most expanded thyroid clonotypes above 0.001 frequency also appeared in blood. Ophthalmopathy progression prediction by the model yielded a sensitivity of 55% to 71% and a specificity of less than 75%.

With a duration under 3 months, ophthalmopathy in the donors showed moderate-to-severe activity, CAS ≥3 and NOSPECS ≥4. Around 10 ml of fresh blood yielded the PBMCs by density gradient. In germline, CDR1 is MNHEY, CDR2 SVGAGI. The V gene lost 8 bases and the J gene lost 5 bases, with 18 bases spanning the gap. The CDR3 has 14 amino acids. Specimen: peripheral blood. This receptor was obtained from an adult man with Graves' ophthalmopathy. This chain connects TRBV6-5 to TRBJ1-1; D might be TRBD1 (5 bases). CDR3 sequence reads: CASRGQGVGTEAFF. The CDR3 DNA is TGTGCCAGCCGGGGTCAGGGAGTAGGGACTGAAGCTTTCTTT.